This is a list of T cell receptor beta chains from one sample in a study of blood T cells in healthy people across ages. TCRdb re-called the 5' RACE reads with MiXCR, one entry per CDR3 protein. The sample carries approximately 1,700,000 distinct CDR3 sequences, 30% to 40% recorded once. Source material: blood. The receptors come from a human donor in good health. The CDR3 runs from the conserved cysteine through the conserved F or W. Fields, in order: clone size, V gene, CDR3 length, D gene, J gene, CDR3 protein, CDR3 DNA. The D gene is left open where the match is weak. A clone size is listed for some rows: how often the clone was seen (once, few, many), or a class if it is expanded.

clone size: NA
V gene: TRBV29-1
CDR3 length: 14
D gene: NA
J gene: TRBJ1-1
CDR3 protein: CSVRSGNGNTVAFF
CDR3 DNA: TGCAGCGTTAGGTCGGGCAACGGGAACACTGTAGCTTTCTTT

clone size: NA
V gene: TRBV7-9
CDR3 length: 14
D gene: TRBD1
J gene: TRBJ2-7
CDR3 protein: CASSPFGTVYEQYF
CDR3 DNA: TGTGCCAGCAGCCCCTTCGGGACAGTGTACGAGCAGTACTTC

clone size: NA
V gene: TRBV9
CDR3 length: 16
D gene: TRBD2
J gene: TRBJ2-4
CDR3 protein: CASSPSLAGGMNIQYF
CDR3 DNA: TGTGCCAGCAGCCCCTCGTTAGCGGGGGGGATGAACATTCAGTACTTC

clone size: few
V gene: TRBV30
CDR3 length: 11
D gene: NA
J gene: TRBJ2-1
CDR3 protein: CAWSVLGGQFF
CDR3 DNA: TGTGCCTGGAGTGTATTAGGGGGGCAGTTCTTC

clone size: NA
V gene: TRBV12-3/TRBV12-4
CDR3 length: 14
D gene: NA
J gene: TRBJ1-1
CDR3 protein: CASRLQGRYTEAFF
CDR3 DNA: TGTGCCAGCAGGCTACAGGGTCGGTATACTGAAGCTTTCTTT

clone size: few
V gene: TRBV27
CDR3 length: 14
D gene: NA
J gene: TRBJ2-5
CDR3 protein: CASSIFGTQETQYF
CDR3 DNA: TGTGCCAGCAGTATCTTCGGGACCCAAGAGACCCAGTACTTC

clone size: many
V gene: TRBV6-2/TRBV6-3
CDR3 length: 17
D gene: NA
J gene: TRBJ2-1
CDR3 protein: CASSYSIGLRLINEQFF
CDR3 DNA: TGTGCCAGCAGTTACTCGATAGGGTTAAGACTGATCAATGAGCAGTTCTTC

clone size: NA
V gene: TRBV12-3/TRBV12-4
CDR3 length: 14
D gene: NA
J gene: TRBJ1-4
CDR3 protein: CASSFDSGAGKLFF
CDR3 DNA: TGTGCCAGCAGTTTCGATTCCGGGGCCGGGAAACTGTTTTTT

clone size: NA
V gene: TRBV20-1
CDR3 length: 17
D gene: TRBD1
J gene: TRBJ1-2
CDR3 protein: CSATDRGGLYRGYGYTF
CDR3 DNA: TGCAGTGCTACTGACAGGGGAGGGCTCTACCGCGGCTATGGCTACACCTTC

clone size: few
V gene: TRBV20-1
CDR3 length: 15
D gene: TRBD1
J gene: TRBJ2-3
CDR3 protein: CSAEPRTGMGDTQYF
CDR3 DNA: TGCAGTGCCGAGCCCAGGACAGGGATGGGAGATACGCAGTATTTT

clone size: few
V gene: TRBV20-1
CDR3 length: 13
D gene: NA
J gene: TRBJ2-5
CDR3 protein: CSVQDTGVETQYF
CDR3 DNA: TGCAGTGTTCAAGACACGGGGGTAGAGACCCAGTACTTC

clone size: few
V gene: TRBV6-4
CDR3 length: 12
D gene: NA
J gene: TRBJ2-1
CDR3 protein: CASSDSSNEQFF
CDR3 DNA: TGTGCCAGCAGTGACTCTAGTAATGAGCAGTTCTTC

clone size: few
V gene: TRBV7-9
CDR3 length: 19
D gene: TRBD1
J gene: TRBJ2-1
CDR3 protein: CASSLPWTGPYPNYNEQFF
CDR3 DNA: TGTGCCAGCAGCTTACCCTGGACAGGGCCTTACCCTAACTACAATGAGCAGTTCTTC

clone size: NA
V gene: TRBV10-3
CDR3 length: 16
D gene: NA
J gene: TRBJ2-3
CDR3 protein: CAISESRAVGTDTQYF
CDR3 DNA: TGTGCCATCAGTGAGTCGCGAGCGGTGGGCACAGATACGCAGTATTTT

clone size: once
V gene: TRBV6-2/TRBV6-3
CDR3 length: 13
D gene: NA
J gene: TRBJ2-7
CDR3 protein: CAGTHGGLHEQYF
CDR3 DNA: TGTGCCGGCACCCATGGGGGGTTGCACGAGCAGTACTTC

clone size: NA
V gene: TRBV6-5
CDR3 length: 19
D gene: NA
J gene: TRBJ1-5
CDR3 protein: CASSYSLGLSRYSNQPQHF
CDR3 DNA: TGTGCCAGCAGTTACTCGCTCGGTTTGTCCCGATATAGCAATCAGCCCCAGCATTTT

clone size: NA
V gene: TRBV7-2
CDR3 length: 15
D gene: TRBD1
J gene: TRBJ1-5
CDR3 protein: CASSFRQGYDQPQHF
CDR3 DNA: TGTGCCAGCAGCTTCCGACAGGGCTACGATCAGCCCCAGCATTTT

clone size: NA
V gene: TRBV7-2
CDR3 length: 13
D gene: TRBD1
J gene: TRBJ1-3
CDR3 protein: CASSFDRGNTIYF
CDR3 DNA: TGTGCCAGCAGCTTTGACAGGGGGAACACCATATATTTT

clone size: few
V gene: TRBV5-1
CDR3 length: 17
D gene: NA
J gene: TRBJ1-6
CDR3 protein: CASSRATGGSYNSSLHF
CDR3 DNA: TGCGCCAGCAGCCGGGCGACAGGAGGCTCCTATAATTCATCCCTCCACTTT

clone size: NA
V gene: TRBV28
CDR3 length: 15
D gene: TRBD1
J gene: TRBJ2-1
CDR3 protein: CASSLKGALADEQFF
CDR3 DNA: TGTGCCAGCAGTTTAAAGGGGGCTCTCGCAGATGAGCAGTTCTTC

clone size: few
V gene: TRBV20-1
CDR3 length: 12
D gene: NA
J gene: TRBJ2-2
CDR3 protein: CSARQGSGELFF
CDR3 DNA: TGCAGTGCTAGACAAGGGTCCGGGGAGCTGTTTTTT

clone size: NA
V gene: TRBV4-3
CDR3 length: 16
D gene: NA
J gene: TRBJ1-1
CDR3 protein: CASSQGTNTENTEAFF
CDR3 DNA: TGCGCCAGCAGCCAAGGTACGAATACAGAGAACACTGAAGCTTTCTTT

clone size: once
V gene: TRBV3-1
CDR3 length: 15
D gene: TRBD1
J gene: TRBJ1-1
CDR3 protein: CASSQETRGLTEAFF
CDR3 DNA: TGTGCCAGCAGCCAAGAAACCAGGGGGCTCACTGAAGCTTTCTTT

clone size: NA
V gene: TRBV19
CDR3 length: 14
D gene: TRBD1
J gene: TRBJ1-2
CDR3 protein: CASSDRVGDYGYTF
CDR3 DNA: TGTGCCAGTAGTGACAGGGTGGGCGACTATGGCTACACCTTC

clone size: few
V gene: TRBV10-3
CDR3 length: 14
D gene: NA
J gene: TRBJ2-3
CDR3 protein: CAISERSVADTQYF
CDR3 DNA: TGTGCCATCAGTGAGAGGTCCGTGGCAGATACGCAGTATTTT

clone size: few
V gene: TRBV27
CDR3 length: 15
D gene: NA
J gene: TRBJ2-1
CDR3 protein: CASSYRGAVEDEQFF
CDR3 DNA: TGTGCCAGCAGTTACCGGGGAGCGGTAGAGGATGAGCAGTTCTTC

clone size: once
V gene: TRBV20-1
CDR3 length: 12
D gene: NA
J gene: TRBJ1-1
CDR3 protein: CSALRRGTEAFF
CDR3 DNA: TGCAGTGCTCTGCGACGAGGAACTGAAGCTTTCTTT

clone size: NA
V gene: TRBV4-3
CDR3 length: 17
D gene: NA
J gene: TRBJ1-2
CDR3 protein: CASSQGYRVGGLGGCTF
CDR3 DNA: TGCGCCAGCAGCCAAGGTTACAGGGTGGGGGGTCTTGGTGGCTGCACCTTC

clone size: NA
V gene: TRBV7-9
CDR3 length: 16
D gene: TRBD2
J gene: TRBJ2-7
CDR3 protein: CASSADSSGGTYEQYF
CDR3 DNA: TGTGCCAGCAGCGCCGATTCTAGCGGGGGGACCTACGAGCAGTACTTC

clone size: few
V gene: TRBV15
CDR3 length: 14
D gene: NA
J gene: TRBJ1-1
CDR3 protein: CATSTFRSSTEAFF
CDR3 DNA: TGTGCCACCAGCACCTTTCGGTCTAGCACTGAAGCTTTCTTT

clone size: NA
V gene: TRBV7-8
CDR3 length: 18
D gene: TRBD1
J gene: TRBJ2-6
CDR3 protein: CASRLLTGQVTGANVLTF
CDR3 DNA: TGTGCCAGCAGATTACTGACAGGGCAGGTGACTGGGGCCAACGTCCTGACTTTC

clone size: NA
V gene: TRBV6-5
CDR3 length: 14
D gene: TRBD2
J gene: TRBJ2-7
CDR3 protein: CASRHSGGPYEQYF
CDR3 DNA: TGTGCCAGCAGGCACAGCGGGGGTCCCTACGAGCAGTACTTC

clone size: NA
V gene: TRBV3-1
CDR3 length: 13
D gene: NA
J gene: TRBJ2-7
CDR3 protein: CASSQDRSGEQYF
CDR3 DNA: TGTGCCAGCAGCCAAGATAGGTCCGGCGAGCAGTACTTC

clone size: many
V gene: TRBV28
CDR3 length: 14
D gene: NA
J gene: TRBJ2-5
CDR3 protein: CASSQTGTMETQYF
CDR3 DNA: TGTGCCAGCAGCCAAACCGGGACAATGGAGACCCAGTACTTC

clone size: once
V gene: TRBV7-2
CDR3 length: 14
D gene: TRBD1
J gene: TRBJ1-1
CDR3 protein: CASSIRQGSTEAFF
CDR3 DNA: TGTGCCAGCAGCATACGACAGGGGTCCACTGAAGCTTTCTTT

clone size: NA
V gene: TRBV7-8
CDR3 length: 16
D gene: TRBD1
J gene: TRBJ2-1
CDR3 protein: CASSYLRGLGLNEQFF
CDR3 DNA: TGTGCCAGCAGCTACCTAAGGGGGCTTGGGTTGAATGAGCAGTTCTTC

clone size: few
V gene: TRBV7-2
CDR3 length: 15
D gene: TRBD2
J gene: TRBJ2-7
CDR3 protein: CASSSSTGTSYEQYF
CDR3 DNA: TGTGCCAGCAGCTCCTCTACAGGGACTAGCTACGAGCAGTACTTC

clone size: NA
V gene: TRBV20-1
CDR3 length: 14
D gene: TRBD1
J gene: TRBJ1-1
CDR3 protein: CSAQGGQGNTEAFF
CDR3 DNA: TGCAGTGCGCAGGGGGGACAGGGGAACACTGAAGCTTTCTTT

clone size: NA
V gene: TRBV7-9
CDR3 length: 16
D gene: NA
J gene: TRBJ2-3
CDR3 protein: CASSLVRGIGTDTQYF
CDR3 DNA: TGTGCCAGCAGCTTAGTGCGGGGAATCGGCACAGATACGCAGTATTTT

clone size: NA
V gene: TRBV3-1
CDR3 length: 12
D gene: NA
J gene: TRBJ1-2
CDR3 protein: CASSAQGTGYTF
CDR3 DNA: TGTGCCAGCAGTGCACAGGGTACGGGCTACACCTTC

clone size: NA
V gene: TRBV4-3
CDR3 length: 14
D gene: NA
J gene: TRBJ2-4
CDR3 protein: CASSQEAASNEQYF
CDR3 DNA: TGCGCCAGCAGCCAAGAAGCAGCTTCCAATGAGCAGTACTTC

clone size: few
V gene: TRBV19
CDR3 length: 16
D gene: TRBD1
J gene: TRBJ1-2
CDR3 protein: CASSMTGTGTSYGYTF
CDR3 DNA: TGTGCCAGTAGTATGACCGGGACAGGGACTAGCTATGGCTACACCTTC

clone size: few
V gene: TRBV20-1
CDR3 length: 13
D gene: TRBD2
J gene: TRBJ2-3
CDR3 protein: CSARWGGMDTQYF
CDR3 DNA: TGCAGTGCTAGGTGGGGGGGAATGGATACGCAGTATTTT

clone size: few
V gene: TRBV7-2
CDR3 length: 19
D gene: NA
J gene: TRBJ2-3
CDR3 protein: CASSPEGLLSLTFTDTQYF
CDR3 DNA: TGTGCCAGCAGCCCAGAGGGGCTCCTCTCCCTCACATTCACAGATACGCAGTATTTT

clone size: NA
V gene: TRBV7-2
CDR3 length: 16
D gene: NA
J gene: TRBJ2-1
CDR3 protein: CASSLTLGDPYNEQFF
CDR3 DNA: TGTGCCAGCAGCTTAACGCTGGGGGATCCCTACAATGAGCAGTTCTTC

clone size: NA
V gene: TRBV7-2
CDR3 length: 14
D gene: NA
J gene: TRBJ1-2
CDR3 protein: CASSLGGQANGYTF
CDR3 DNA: TGTGCCAGCAGCTTAGGGGGTCAGGCTAATGGCTACACCTTC

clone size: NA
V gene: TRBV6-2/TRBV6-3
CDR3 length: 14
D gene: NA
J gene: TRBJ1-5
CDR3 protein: CASSQTTEDQPQHF
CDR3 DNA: TGTGCCAGCAGTCAGACGACAGAAGATCAGCCCCAGCATTTT

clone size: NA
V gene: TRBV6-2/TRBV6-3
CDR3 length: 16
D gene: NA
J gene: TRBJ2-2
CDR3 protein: CASINSGGRRTGELFF
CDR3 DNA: TGTGCCAGCATCAATAGTGGGGGGCGACGGACCGGGGAGCTGTTTTTT

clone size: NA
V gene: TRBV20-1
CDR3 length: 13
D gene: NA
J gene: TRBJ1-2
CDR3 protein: CSARSQGNYGYTF
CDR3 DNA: TGCAGTGCTAGGTCCCAGGGGAACTATGGCTACACCTTC

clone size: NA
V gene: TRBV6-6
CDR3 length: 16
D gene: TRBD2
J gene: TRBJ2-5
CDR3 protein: CASSFGLAGREETQYF
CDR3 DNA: TGTGCCAGCAGTTTCGGACTAGCGGGGAGGGAAGAGACCCAGTACTTC